Listed here are 12 T cell receptor beta chains from one sample, sequenced in a study of beta chain features in type 1 diabetes. The isolated RNA, all of it, was reverse transcribed, so expressed TCRB transcripts were what got sequenced. Clones were read by immunoSEQ multiplex PCR, and TCRdb kept only the in-frame ones, dropping some. In the table there are some 150,000 clones, about 9.4% of which are singletons. Sequencing used naive CD4+ T cells from blood. The receptors originated from a man in his late teens or twenties in good health.

The CDR3 region has the DNA TGTGCCAGCAGCTTGGTGATACGGGATATCGCCAAAAACATTCAGTACTTC. Translated, it gives CASSLVIRDIAKNIQYF. The chain is built from TRBV5-6 and TRBJ2-4, with D possibly matching TRBD2 (5 bases). Germline values: CDR1 SGHDT, CDR2 YYEEEE. CDR3 length: 17 amino acids. V lost 0 bases to trimming and J lost 1 base, with 14 bases between them.

The V gene is TRBV11-3, the J gene TRBJ1-1; D unclear. CDR3 length: 14 amino acids. CDR1 is SGHNT and CDR2 is YENEEA in the germline V gene. Trimming took 1 base from V and 0 from J, leaving 6 bases between them. This chain's CDR3 is CASSLAGLNTEAFF. The CDR3 DNA reads as TGTGCCAGCAGCTTAGCAGGTCTGAACACTGAAGCTTTCTTT.

This clone was counted a few times. This chain connects TRBV6-6 to TRBJ1-6, with D unresolved. The CDR3 loop spans 13 amino acids. Trimming stripped 2 bases from V and 9 bases from J, with 8 bases between. Germline loops: CDR1 MNHNY, CDR2 SVGAGI (reference sequence). The CDR3 bases are TGTGCCAGCAGTTACAGGGAGGGTTCACCCCTCCACTTT. This codes for CASSYREGSPLHF.

The chain joins TRBV4-1 to TRBJ2-2; D is uncertain. Germline values: CDR1 MGHRA, CDR2 YSYEKL. The CDR3 contains 16 residues. Trimming took off 4 bases at V and 3 bases at J, with 15 bases between the two ends. The CDR3 protein is CASSPSELTDTGELFF. The CDR3 nucleotides read TGCGCCAGCAGCCCGTCGGAGTTAACGGACACCGGGGAGCTGTTTTTT.

V and J are TRBV2 and TRBJ1-1, with 9 bases identical to TRBD1. Unmatched junction bases numbered 12, after V lost 0 bases and J lost 10 bases. CDR1 SNHLY and CDR2 FYNNEI come from the germline V gene. The CDR3 is made up of 16 amino acids. The CDR3 sequence: CASSEALLGQGSGAFF. The CDR3 nucleotides are TGTGCCAGCAGTGAAGCGCTTCTAGGACAGGGGTCGGGAGCTTTCTTT.

This sequence joins TRBV28 and TRBJ2-3, with 10 positions matching TRBD2. The CDR3 extends over 18 amino acids. V dropped 4 bases and J dropped 5; count of bases not matched to a gene: 15. Germline-derived CDR1 and CDR2 are MDHEN and SYDVKM. CDR3 in DNA: TGTGCCAGCAGTTATGGTTCAAGCGGGGGGGCCGGAGAAGATACGCAGTATTTT. As protein: CASSYGSSGGAGEDTQYF.

About this clone: One end of the junction fails to match germline, which may point to a read error. J is TRBJ1-4 and V is TRBV2; unclear D gene. CDR1 and CDR2 from the germline V gene are SNHLY and FYNNEI. The CDR3 totals 15 residues. CDR3 protein: CASREVVATNEKLFF. The CDR3, as DNA: TGTGCCAGCAGAGAAGTGGTAGCAACTAATGAAAAACTGTTTTTT.

The chain carries TRBV5-1 and TRBJ1-6; perhaps TRBD1 as D (5 bases). This CDR3 has 14 residues. Per the germline V gene, CDR1 is SGHRS and CDR2 is YFSETQ. Trimming took off 1 base at V and 9 bases at J, with 11 bases between the two ends. The CDR3 nucleotides are TGCGCCAGCAGCTTGTGGCGACAGAGTTCACCCCTCCACTTT. Translated: CASSLWRQSSPLHF. Using reference TRBV5-1 and TRBJ1-6 for the parts outside the CDR3, the full variable domain is KAGVTQTPRYLIKTRGQQVTLSCSPISGHRSVSWYQQTPGQGLQFLFEYFSETQRNKGNFPGRFSGRQFSNSRSEMNVSTLELGDSALYLCASSLWRQSSPLHFGNGTRLTVT.

The chain recombines TRBV25-1 with TRBJ1-4; TRBD1 is a possible D gene (5 bases). There are 13 residues in the CDR3. V was clipped by 8 bases and J by 3 bases, with 10 bases between them. The V gene's germline CDR1 is MGHDK and CDR2 SYGVNS. The CDR3 DNA reads as TGTGCCAGCGGATGGGGGGCTAATGAAAAACTGTTTTTT. Its protein product is CASGWGANEKLFF. Full variable domain (outside the CDR3, taken from reference TRBV25-1 and TRBJ1-4): EADIYQTPRYLVIGTGKKITLECSQTMGHDKMYWYQQDPGMELHLIHYSYGVNSTEKGDLSSESTVSRIRTEHFPLTLESARPSHTSQYLCASGWGANEKLFFGSGTQLSVL.

The chain employs TRBV10-3 and TRBJ2-7; the D is unclear. The CDR3 contains 15 residues. Germline V gene data show CDR1 as ENHRY and CDR2 as SYGVKD. Trimming shortened V by 1 base and J by 4 bases, and 14 bases separated the two germline ends. CDR3 amino acids: CAISEFVRQEYEQYF. CDR3 DNA sequence: TGTGCCATCAGTGAGTTCGTCCGACAAGAATACGAGCAGTACTTC.

This chain joins TRBV10-3 and TRBJ2-1, with TRBD2 matching over 13 bases. This CDR3 is built from 16 residues. The germline V gene encodes CDR1 ENHRY and CDR2 SYGVKD. With V trimmed by 3 bases and J by 4 bases, 3 bases remained unmatched. CDR3: CAISDRLAGGYNEQFF. The CDR3 DNA sequence: TGTGCCATCAGTGATAGACTAGCGGGGGGATACAATGAGCAGTTCTTC.

This clone was recorded a few times. In nucleotides, the CDR3 is TGTGCCAGCAGCGTAGTTGGGGGGGGACCCACAGATACGCAGTATTTT. Amino acid sequence: CASSVVGGGPTDTQYF. The rearrangement links TRBV9 to TRBJ2-3; 7 bases match TRBD2. V dropped 0 bases and J dropped 2; count of bases not matched to a gene: 6. Germline loops: CDR1 SGDLS, CDR2 YYNGEE. There are 16 residues in the CDR3.